This T cell receptor (beta chain) was obtained from a study of blood T cell repertoires in COVID-19 (TCRdb year 2020). A note on the overall study: The collaborator samples originated in the United States, Italy and Spain and spanned the acute and convalescent phases of COVID-19. The samples were drawn from two sources: the first 160 participants of the ongoing ImmuneRACE study, and 1,000 to 1,500 subjects contributed by 6 global collaborators. Deeply sampled blood TCRbeta repertoires from subjects exposed to, actively infected with, or recovered from COVID-19 were included in the dataset. The sample metadata nearly always contained a de-identified subject ID, COVID-19 status, age in years and sex. The prospective study material was composed of cDNA or gDNA derived from T cells, B-cell-depleted T cells, or PBMCs. Where HLA class I and class II types were available, the types were taken from metadata supplied by the sample provider, not from assay-based typing. The repertoires were made available in a free public database intended to serve as a resource for research on the immune response to SARS-CoV-2. Broader findings and caveats from the paper: How much clinical and demographic metadata was included differed by source and by participant, and the metadata was provided uncurated.

V and J are trimmed by 4 bases and 2 bases, and the gene matches miss 8 bases of the junction. Taken from the germline V gene (reference sequence), the CDR1 and CDR2 loops are SGHNT and YYREEE. There are 15 amino acids in the CDR3, from cysteine to phenylalanine inclusive. The DNA shown is the 45-base CDR3, in frame from base 1. In the prospective study, participants were roughly 18 to 100 years old, resided in about two dozen geographic areas of the United States, and were enrolled through a virtual design. In the prospective study, cohorts were assigned on the basis of participant-reported clinical history obtained from a screening survey and a study questionnaire. Recovered participants in ImmuneRACE Cohort 3 were defined by two consecutive negative NP/OP PCR tests, clearance by a healthcare professional, or resolution of symptoms. In the prospective study, mobile phlebotomists collected whole blood, serum and a nasopharyngeal or oropharyngeal swab from each participant. Participants in the prospective study had the option to provide additional blood draws and questionnaires over a roughly 2-month period. Blood samples from the prospective study were shipped frozen or at room temperature prior to DNA extraction.

TCRbeta CDR3 regions were amplified from genomic DNA using the immunoSEQ Assay, a bias-controlled multiplex PCR. The authors' pipeline ran thus. The number of nucleated cells in each sample was estimated by amplification of reference gene primers within the assay. Sequence reads were collapsed and filtered to measure the absolute abundance of every unique TCRbeta CDR3 rearrangement. Productive Simpson clonality was computed per sample as the square root of Simpson's diversity index over productive rearrangements. Drawn from immuneACCESS, this table holds only the in-frame rearrangements with V and J called that TCRdb kept. Clones are partly lost; checked studies trace under half to an unresolved V gene and leave the rest unexplained. That table supplies the V and J calls and clone size; D and trimming were determined from the DNA. This sample is represented by approximately 280,000 clones; 85% of them were singletons. Around 2.5% of the sample is in the top ten clones.

The sample holds a few counts of this clone. There is no known antigen for this receptor. Base quality data are lacking; no much larger clone is found one base away. Sequenced input: PBMCs or T cells enriched from blood (not recorded which). This receptor was identified in a woman aged 45-60 years who had recovered from COVID-19. This chain is built from TRBV5-4 and TRBJ2-7, and TRBD1 aligns with 8 junction nucleotides. The nucleotide sequence reads TGTGCCAGCAGCGCCGACAGGGGCCAAACCTACGAGCAGTACTTC. Its protein is CASSADRGQTYEQYF.